This T cell receptor (beta chain) appears in the sequencing data of a study of vaccination and CD4 T cells after COVID-19. Whole-study context: Six men and four women formed the convalescents, two being Hispanic.

The study sequenced cultured CD4+ T cell DNA using the Oncomine TCR Beta short-read assay. From CD4+ T cells that had been cultured, genomic DNA was extracted. MiXCR, run by TCRdb on the PCR reads, gives a single entry per CDR3 protein. The sample lists around 15,000 distinct CDR3 sequences, 72% occurring once. Described treatment: approximately 10-day PBMC culture with coronavirus spike peptide pools or control peptides (ViraFEST assay). Peptide pool stimulation in ViraFEST expanded antigen-specific T cells, whose TCRs were then sequenced. This clonotype is medium-sized (0.01 to 0.1%) in the sample. What it binds is unknown. V lost 6 bases to trimming and J lost 4 bases, with 13 bases between them. Germline values: CDR1 MNHNS, CDR2 SASEGT. This CDR3 contains 13 residues.

The TCR originated in a human donor who had recovered from COVID-19. V gene TRBV6-1 combines with J gene TRBJ2-7, with D hard to call. Sequencing was carried out using CD4+ T cells from blood, cultured in vitro. CDR3 coding DNA: TGTGCCAGCAGCCGCCAAGTGGGTTACGAGCAGTACTTC. Translation: CASSRQVGYEQYF.